These 2 T cell receptor beta chains were all obtained from the same sample, sequenced in a study of shared clonotypes between healthy human individuals. Generated by immunoSEQ multiplex PCR, the TCRdb table keeps only in-frame clones and is missing some. This table has some 900,000 clones, less than 85% appearing once. Sample: memory CD4+ T cells sorted from blood. Documented subset: CD45RA-negative fraction. The receptors originated from a man between 18 and 35 years old in good health.

The rearrangement joins TRBV6-5 to TRBJ2-7; TRBD2 matches 10 bases. CDR3 length equals 15 residues. The J segment lost 0 bases and the V segment lost 6 bases, leaving 5 bases of the junction unmatched. Germline V gives CDR1 MNHEY, CDR2 SVGAGI. The CDR3 protein is CASRRAGGPSYEQYF. The DNA for the CDR3 is TGTGCCAGCAGACGAGCGGGAGGGCCCTCCTACGAGCAGTACTTC.

The gene calls are TRBV5-1 and TRBJ1-2; tentatively, D is TRBD1 (6 bases). Looked up from germline, CDR1 is SGHRS and CDR2 is YFSETQ. This CDR3 has 14 residues. Trimming removed 1 base from V and 7 bases from J, with 14 bases in between. This CDR3 reads CASSLNGQGLGYTF. The CDR3 coding sequence is TGCGCCAGCAGCTTGAATGGGCAGGGGCTTGGCTACACCTTC.